This record concerns one T cell receptor beta chain sequence. The PCR employed 60 Vbeta primers together with 13 Jbeta primers. Assay: immunoSEQ multiplex PCR; the TCRdb copy retains only in-frame clones and omits some. Of under 150,000 clones detected, approximately 80% appear once; the ten largest clones hold 1.8%. Germline CDR1 MGHRA, CDR2 YSYEKL. This CDR3 is built from 15 residues. Trimming removed 5 bases at V and 3 bases at J, with 17 bases between. The data were obtained in a study of cytomegalovirus exposure and HLA in healthy donors. The receptor's source is a female donor in good health and CMV-seropositive. What was sequenced was PBMCs. The chain employs TRBV4-1 and TRBJ2-7; TRBD2 is a possible D gene (6 bases). CDR3 region: CASSDGTPGGYEQYF. The CDR3 bases are TGCGCCAGCAGCGACGGGACTCCCGGGGGCTACGAGCAGTACTTC.